The text below deals with one T cell receptor (beta chain). Its specificity is unknown. Germline loops: CDR1 SGHNT, CDR2 YYREEE (reference sequence). V lost 3 bases, J lost 5 bases, and 8 bases stayed unmatched. This CDR3 is built from 15 residues. This entry comes from a study of cytomegalovirus exposure and HLA in healthy donors. Study findings and constraints: Clonal expansion, a later analysis showed, was greater in HLA-associated TCR beta chains than in equally common others. Immune exposure information available was restricted to CMV serostatus.

Vbeta (60) and Jbeta (13) primers were used in the PCR. The table came from immunoSEQ multiplex PCR; TCRdb's copy has only in-frame clones and leaves some out. The data hold under 100,000 clones, with around 70% observed a single time. The sequenced sample consisted of PBMCs. This TCR came from a woman aged 50 to 60 in good health and CMV-seropositive. The V gene is TRBV5-4, the J gene TRBJ2-5, with 9 nucleotides matching TRBD2. For the CDR3, the DNA is TGTGCCAGCAGCTCACCTAGCGGGATCCAGGAGACCCAGTACTTC. It encodes CASSSPSGIQETQYF. The complete variable domain, with remaining parts taken from reference TRBV5-4 and TRBJ2-5, reads ETGVTQSPTHLIKTRGQQVTLRCSSQSGHNTVSWYQQALGQGPQFIFQYYREEENGRGNFPPRFSGLQFPNYSSELNVNALELDDSALYLCASSSPSGIQETQYFGPGTRLLVL.